Presented here are 4 T cell receptor beta chains from one specimen sequenced in a study of blood T cell repertoires in COVID-19. Profiling relied on immunoSEQ multiplex PCR, and the TCRdb table lists in-frame clones only, not all of them. The sample lists 200,000 to 250,000 clones; around 80% were seen once. The sample comprised peripheral blood. Receptors originate from a woman in her 70s with acute or convalescent COVID-19.

The chain links TRBV2 to TRBJ1-4; D not resolved. Germline V CDR1 and CDR2: SNHLY, FYNNEI. This CDR3 region has 15 residues. V lost 0 bases to trimming and J lost 5 bases, with 10 bases between them. This CDR3 reads CASSEAGGGNEKLFF. The CDR3 nucleotides are TGTGCCAGCAGTGAAGCAGGCGGAGGGAATGAAAAACTGTTTTTT.

This chain uses TRBV24-1 with TRBJ2-7; 7 nucleotides align to TRBD2. J was trimmed by 5 bases and V by 6 bases; bases with no gene match: 6. Germline V gene lookup returns CDR1 KGHDR and CDR2 SFDVKD. The CDR3 has 13 amino acids. The DNA of the CDR3 is TGTGCCACCAGTCCCGGGGGGTGTGACGAGCAGTACGTC. Translation: CATSPGGCDEQYV.

This clone was observed once. The V and J genes are TRBV7-9 and TRBJ2-3; 13 nucleotides align to TRBD2. The CDR3 length is 15 residues. J gave up 5 bases and V 3 bases, and 2 bases lay outside the gene matches. CDR1 and CDR2 (germline): SEHNR, FQNEAQ (reference sequence). CDR3 region: CASSFTSGGEDTQYF. In DNA, the CDR3 is TGTGCCAGCAGCTTTACTAGCGGGGGGGAAGATACGCAGTATTTT.

The V and J genes are TRBV14 and TRBJ2-3; TRBD2 aligns across 11 bases. Germline CDR1 is SGHDN and CDR2 is FVKESK. The junction had 9 bases not matched to a gene; V was cut back by 4 bases and J by 3 bases. The CDR3 has 17 residues. CDR3 protein: CASSPLGTSGLTDTQYF. CDR3 bases: TGTGCCAGCAGCCCATTAGGGACTAGCGGCCTAACAGATACGCAGTATTTT.